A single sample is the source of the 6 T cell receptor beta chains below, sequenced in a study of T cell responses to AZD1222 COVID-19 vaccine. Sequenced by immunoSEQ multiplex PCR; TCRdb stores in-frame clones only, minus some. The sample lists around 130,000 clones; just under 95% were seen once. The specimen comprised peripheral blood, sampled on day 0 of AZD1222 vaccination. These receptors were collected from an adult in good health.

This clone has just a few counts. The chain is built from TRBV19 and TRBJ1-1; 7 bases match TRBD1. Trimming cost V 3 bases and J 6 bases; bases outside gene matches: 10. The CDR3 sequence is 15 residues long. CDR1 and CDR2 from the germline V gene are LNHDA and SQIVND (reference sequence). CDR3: CASSMDGRGLAEAFF. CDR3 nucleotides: TGTGCCAGTAGTATGGATGGCAGGGGGTTGGCTGAAGCTTTCTTT.

The CDR3: CASSQLGQGINEQYF. In DNA, the CDR3 is TGTGCCAGCAGCCAACTGGGACAGGGGATCAACGAGCAGTACTTC. V gene TRBV3-1 (or the pseudogene TRBV3-2) combines with J gene TRBJ2-7, with 10 positions matching TRBD1. V dropped 2 bases and J dropped 5; count of bases not matched to a gene: 6. The germline gives CDR1 LGHDT, CDR2 YNNKEL (reference sequence). The length of the CDR3 is 15 residues.

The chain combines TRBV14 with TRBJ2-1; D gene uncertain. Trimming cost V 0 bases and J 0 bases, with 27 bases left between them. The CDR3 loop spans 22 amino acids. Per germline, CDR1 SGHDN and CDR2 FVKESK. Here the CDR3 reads CASSQDSTPKLAISSSYNEQFF. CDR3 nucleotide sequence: TGTGCCAGCAGCCAAGATTCAACCCCTAAACTTGCCATTTCAAGCTCCTACAATGAGCAGTTCTTC.

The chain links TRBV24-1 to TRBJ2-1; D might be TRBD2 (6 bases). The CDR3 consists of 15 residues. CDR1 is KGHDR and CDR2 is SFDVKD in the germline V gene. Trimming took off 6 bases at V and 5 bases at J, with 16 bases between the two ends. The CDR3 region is CATSSSGVLDNEQFF. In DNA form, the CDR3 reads TGTGCCACCAGTAGCTCGGGGGTTTTAGACAATGAGCAGTTCTTC.

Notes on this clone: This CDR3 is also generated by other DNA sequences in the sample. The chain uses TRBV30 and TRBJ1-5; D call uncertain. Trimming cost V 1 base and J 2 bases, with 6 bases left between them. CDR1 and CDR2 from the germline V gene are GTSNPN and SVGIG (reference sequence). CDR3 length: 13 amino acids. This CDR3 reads CAWSGGGNQPQHF. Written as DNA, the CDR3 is TGTGCCTGGAGTGGTGGTGGCAATCAGCCCCAGCATTTT.

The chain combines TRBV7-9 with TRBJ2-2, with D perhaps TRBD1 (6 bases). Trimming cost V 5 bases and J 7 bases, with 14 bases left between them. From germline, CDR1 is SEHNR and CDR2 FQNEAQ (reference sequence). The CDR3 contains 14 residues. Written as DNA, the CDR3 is TGTGCCAGCAGCCTCCAGGGGCAGGGCGGGGAGCTGTTTTTT. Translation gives CASSLQGQGGELFF.